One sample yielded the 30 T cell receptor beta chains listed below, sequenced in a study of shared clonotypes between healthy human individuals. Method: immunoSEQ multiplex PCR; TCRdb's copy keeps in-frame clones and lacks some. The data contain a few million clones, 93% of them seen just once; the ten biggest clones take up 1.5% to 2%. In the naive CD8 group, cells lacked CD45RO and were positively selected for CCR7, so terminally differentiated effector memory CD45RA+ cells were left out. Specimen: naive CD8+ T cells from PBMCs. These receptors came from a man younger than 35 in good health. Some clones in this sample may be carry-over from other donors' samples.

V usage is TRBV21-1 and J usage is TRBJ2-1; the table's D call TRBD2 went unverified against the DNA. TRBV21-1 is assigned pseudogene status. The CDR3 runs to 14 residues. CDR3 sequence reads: CASSSPSYIDEQFF. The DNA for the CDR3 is TGTGCCAGCAGCAGTCCTAGCTACATCGATGAGCAGTTCTTC.

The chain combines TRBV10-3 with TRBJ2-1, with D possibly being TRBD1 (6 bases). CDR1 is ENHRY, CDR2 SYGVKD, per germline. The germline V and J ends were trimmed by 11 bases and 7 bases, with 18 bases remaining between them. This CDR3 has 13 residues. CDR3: CAVRSGTPNEQFF. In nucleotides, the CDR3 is TGTGCCGTACGATCCGGGACACCAAATGAGCAGTTCTTC.

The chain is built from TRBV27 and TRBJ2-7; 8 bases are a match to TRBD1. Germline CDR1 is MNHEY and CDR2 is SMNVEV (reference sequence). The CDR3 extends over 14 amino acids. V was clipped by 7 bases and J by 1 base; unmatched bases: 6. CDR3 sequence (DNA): TGTGCCAGCACCCGGACAGGGTCATCCTACGAGCAGTACTTC. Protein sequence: CASTRTGSSYEQYF.

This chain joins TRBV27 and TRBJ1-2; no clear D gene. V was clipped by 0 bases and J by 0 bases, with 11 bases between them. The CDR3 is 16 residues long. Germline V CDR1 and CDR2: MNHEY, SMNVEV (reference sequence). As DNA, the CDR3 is TGTGCCAGCAGTTTATCGGGCGTTCAAACTAACTATGGCTACACCTTC. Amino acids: CASSLSGVQTNYGYTF.

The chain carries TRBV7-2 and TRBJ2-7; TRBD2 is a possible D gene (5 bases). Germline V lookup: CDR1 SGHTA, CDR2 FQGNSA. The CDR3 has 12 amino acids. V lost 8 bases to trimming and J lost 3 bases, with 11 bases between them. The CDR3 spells CASGSGFYEQYF. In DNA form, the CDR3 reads TGTGCCAGCGGTTCGGGGTTCTACGAGCAGTACTTC. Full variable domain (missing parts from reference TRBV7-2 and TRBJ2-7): GAGVSQSPSNKVTEKGKDVELRCDPISGHTALYWYRQSLGQGLEFLIYFQGNSAPDKSGLPSDRFSAERTGGSVSTLTIQRTQQEDSAVYLCASGSGFYEQYFGPGTRLTVT.

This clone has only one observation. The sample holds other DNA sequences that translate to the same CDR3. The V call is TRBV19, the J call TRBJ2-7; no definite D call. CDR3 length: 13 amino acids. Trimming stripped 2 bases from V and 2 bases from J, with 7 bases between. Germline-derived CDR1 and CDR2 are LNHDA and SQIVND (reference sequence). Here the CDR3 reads CASSITSTYEQYF. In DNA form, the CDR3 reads TGTGCCAGTAGTATAACTTCCACCTACGAGCAGTACTTC.

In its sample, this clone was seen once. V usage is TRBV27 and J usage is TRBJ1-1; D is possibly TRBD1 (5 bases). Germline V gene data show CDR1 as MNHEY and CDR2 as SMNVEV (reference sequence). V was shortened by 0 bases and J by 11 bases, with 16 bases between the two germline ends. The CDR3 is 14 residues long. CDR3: CASSLSELTGEAFF. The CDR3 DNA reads TGTGCCAGCAGTTTATCTGAATTAACAGGAGAGGCTTTCTTT.

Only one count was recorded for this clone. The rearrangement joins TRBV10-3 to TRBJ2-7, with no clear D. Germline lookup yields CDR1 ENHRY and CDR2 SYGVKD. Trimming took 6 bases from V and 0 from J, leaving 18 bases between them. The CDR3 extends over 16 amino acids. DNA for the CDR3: TGTGCCATCAGCCTACCTCCGACGGTTAGCTCCTACGAGCAGTACTTC. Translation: CAISLPPTVSSYEQYF.

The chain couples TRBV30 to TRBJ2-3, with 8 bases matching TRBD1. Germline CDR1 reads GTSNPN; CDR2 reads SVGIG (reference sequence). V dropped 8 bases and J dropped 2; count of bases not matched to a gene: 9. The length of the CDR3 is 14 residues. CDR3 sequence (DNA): TGTGCCCGGGGGACAGGACCGCTCACAGATACGCAGTATTTT. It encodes CARGTGPLTDTQYF.

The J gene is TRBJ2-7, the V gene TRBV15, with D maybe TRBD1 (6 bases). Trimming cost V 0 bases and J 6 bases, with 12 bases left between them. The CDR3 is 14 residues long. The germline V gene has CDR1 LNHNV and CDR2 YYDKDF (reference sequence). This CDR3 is CATSRDSGAGEQYF. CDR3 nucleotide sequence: TGTGCCACCAGCAGAGATTCAGGGGCGGGCGAGCAGTACTTC.

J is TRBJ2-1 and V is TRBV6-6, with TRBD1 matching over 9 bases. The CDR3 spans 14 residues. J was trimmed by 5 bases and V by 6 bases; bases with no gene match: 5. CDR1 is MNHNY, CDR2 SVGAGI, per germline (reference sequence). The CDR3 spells CASRYDRGDNEQFF. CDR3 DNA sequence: TGTGCCAGCAGATACGACAGGGGGGACAATGAGCAGTTCTTC.

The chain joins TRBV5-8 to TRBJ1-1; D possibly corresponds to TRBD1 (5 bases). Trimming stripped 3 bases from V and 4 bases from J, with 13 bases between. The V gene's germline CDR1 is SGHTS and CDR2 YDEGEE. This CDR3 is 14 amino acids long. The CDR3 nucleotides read TGTGCCAGCAGCTGGGGGTTACGGAGCACTGAAGCTTTCTTT. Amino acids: CASSWGLRSTEAFF.

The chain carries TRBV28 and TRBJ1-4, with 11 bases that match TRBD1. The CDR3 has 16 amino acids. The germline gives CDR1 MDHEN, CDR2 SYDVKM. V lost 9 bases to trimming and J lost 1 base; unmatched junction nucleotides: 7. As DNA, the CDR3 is TGTGCCAGTGGGACAGGGGGAGATGGAACTAATGAAAAACTGTTTTTT. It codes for CASGTGGDGTNEKLFF.

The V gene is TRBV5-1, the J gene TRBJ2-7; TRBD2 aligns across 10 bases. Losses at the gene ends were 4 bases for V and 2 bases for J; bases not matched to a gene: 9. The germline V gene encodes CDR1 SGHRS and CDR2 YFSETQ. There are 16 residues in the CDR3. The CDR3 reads CASSANLAGVTYEQYF. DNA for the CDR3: TGCGCCAGCAGCGCTAATCTAGCGGGAGTTACCTACGAGCAGTACTTC.

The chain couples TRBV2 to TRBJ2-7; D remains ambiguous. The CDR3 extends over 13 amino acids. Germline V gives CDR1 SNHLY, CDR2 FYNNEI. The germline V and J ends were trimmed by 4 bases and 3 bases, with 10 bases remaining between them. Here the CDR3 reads CASSGDGYYEQYF. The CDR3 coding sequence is TGTGCCAGCAGTGGCGACGGGTACTACGAGCAGTACTTC.

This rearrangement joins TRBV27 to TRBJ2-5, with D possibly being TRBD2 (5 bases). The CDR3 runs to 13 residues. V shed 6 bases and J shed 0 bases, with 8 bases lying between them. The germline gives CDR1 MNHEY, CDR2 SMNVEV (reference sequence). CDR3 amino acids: CASRRGHQETQYF. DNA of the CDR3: TGTGCCAGCAGACGCGGGCACCAAGAGACCCAGTACTTC.

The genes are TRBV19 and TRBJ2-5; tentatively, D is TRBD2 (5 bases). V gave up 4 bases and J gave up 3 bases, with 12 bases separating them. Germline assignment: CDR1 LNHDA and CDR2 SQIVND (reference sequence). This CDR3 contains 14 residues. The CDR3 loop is CASSTREEEETQYF. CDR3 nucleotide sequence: TGTGCCAGTAGTACTCGGGAAGAAGAAGAGACCCAGTACTTC.

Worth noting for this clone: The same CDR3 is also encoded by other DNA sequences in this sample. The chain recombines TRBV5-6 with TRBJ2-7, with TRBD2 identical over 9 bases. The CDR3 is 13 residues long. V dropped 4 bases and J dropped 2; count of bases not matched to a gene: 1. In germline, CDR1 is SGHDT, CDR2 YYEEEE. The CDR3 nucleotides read TGTGCCAGCAGCCCTAGCGGGGCCTACGAGCAGTACTTC. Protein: CASSPSGAYEQYF. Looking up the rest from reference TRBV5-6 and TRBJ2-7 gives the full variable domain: DAGVTQSPTHLIKTRGQQVTLRCSPKSGHDTVSWYQQALGQGPQFIFQYYEEEERQRGNFPDRFSGHQFPNYSSELNVNALLLGDSALYLCASSPSGAYEQYFGPGTRLTVT.

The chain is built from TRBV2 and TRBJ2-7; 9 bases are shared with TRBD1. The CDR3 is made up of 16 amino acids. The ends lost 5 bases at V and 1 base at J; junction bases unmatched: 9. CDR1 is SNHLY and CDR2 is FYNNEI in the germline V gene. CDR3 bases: TGTGCCAGCAGTTTCCCCCGGGACAGGGAGTCCTACGAGCAGTACTTC. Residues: CASSFPRDRESYEQYF.

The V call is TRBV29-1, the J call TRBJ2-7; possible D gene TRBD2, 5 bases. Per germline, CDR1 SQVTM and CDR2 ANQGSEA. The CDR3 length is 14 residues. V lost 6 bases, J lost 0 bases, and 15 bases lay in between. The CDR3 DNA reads TGCAGCGTATTAGCCCGCGGGTACTCCTACGAGCAGTACTTC. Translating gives CSVLARGYSYEQYF.

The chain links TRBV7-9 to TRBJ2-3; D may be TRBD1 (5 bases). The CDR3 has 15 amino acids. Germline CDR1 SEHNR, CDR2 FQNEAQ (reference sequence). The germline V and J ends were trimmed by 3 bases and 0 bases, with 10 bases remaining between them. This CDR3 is CASSFGRESTDTQYF. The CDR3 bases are TGTGCCAGCAGCTTCGGCAGGGAAAGCACAGATACGCAGTATTTT.

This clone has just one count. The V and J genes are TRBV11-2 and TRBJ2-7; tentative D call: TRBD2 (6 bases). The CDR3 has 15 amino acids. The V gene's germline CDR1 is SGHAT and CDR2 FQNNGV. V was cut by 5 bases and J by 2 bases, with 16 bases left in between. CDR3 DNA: TGTGCCAGCAGCCCACGAGGCGGGAAAGCCTACGAGCAGTACTTC. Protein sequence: CASSPRGGKAYEQYF.

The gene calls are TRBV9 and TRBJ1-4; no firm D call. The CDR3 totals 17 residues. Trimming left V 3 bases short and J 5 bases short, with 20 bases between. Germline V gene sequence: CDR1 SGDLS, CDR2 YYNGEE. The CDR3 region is CASSEMESPRINEKLFF. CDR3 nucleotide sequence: TGTGCCAGCAGCGAAATGGAGTCCCCCCGGATAAATGAAAAACTGTTTTTT.

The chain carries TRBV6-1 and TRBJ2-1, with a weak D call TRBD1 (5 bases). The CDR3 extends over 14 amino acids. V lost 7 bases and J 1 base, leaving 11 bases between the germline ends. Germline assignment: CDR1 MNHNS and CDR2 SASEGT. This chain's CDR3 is CASKGRQSYNEQFF. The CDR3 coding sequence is TGTGCCAGCAAGGGGCGTCAGTCCTACAATGAGCAGTTCTTC.

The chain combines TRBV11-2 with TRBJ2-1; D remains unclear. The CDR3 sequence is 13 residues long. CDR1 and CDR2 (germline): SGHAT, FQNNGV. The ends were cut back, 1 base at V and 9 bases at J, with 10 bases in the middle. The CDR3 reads CASSLVFSGEQFF. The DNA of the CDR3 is TGTGCCAGCAGCTTAGTCTTCTCAGGTGAGCAGTTCTTC.

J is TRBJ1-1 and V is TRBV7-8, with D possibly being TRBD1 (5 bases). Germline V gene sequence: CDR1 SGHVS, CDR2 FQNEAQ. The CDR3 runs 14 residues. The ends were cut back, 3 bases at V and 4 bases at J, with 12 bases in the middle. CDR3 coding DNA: TGTGCCAGCAGCTTGGGGGTACGGAGCACTGAAGCTTTCTTT. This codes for CASSLGVRSTEAFF.

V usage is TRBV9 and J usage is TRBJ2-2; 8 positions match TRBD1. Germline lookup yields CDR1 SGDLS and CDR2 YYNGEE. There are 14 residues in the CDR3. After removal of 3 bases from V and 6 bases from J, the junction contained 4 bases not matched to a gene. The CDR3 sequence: CASSDQGAPGELFF. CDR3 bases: TGTGCCAGCAGCGATCAGGGGGCGCCCGGGGAGCTGTTTTTT.

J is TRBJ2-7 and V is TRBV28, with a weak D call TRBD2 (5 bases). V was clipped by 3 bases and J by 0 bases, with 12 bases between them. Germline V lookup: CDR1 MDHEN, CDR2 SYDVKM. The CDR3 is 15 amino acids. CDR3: CASSFPAEISYEQYF. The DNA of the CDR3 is TGTGCCAGCAGTTTCCCAGCGGAGATCTCCTACGAGCAGTACTTC.

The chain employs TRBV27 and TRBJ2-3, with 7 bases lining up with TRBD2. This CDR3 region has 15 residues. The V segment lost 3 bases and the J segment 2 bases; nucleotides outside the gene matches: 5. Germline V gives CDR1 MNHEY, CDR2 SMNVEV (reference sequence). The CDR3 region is CASSFGLAATDTQYF. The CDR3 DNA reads TGTGCCAGCAGTTTCGGGCTAGCGGCCACAGATACGCAGTATTTT.

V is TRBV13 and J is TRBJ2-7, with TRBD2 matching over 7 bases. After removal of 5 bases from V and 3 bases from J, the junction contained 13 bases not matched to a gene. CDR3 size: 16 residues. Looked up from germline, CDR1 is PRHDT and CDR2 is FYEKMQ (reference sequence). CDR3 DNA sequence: TGTGCCAGCAGCAAGGGATCCGGGACTAAAGACTACGAGCAGTACTTC. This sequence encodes CASSKGSGTKDYEQYF. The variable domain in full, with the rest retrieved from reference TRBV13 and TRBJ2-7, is AAGVIQSPRHLIKEKRETATLKCYPIPRHDTVYWYQQGPGQDPQFLISFYEKMQSDKGSIPDRFSAQQFSDYHSELNMSSLELGDSALYFCASSKGSGTKDYEQYFGPGTRLTVT.